This TCR beta chain was observed in a study of shared clonotypes between healthy human individuals. Study in general: The study used three CD4 naive, three CD4 memory, two CD8 naive and one CD8 memory plate per donor.

With regard to this clone: Its matching antigen is unknown.

Repertoires were generated with immunoSEQ multiplex PCR, while TCRdb's copy carries only in-frame clones and drops some. The sample shows some 2,000,000 clones, 90% to 95% of them seen only once. Findings and caveats of the study: Generation of non-shared clonotypes was less probable than generation of clonotypes shared by all four donors. Since donors were few, the genetic and exposure-history diversity represented was limited.

CD4+ cells were split into CD45RA+ naive and CD45RA-negative memory subsets. Source material: naive CD4+ T cells sorted from blood. Stated subset: CD45RA+ positively selected. The TCR sequence derives from a young man in good health.

The CDR3 loop reads CASIPDWPDSGANVLTF. CDR3 bases: TGTGCCAGCATACCGGATTGGCCGGACTCTGGGGCCAACGTCCTGACTTTC. V usage is TRBV2 and J usage is TRBJ2-6; D uncertain. Germline V gene sequence: CDR1 SNHLY, CDR2 FYNNEI. This CDR3 region has 17 residues. With 7 bases removed from V and 0 bases from J, the gap between germline ends came to 16 bases.